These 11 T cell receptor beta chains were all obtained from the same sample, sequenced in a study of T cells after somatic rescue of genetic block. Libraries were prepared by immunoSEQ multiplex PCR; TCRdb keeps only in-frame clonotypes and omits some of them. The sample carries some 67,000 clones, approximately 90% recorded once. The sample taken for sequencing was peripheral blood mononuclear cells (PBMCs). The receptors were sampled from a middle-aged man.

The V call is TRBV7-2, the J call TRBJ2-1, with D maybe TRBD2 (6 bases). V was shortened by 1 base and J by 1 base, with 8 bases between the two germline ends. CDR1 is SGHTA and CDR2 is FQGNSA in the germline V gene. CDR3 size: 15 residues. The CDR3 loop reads CASSLDGSSYNEQFF. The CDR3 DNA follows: TGTGCCAGCAGCTTAGACGGGAGTTCCTACAATGAGCAGTTCTTC.

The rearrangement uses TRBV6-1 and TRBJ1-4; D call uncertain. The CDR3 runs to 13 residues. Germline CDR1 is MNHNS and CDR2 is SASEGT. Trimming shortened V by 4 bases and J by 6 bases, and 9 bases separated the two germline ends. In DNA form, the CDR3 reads TGTGCCAGCAGTGTCGTAGGGCATGAAAAACTGTTTTTT. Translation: CASSVVGHEKLFF.

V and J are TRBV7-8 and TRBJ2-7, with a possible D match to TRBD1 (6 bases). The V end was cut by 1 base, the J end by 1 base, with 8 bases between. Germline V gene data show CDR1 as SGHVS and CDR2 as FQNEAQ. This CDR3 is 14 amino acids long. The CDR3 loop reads CASSLDRASYEQYF. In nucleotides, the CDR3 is TGTGCCAGCAGCTTAGACAGGGCGTCCTACGAGCAGTACTTC.

The CDR3 nucleotides are TGTGCCAGTAGTATCTGGCAGGGAGGACTAGCGGGAGCTACTTCCGTCACAGATACGCAGTATTTT. This translates into CASSIWQGGLAGATSVTDTQYF. The chain has TRBV19 and TRBJ2-3, with TRBD2 identical over 13 bases. Germline CDR1 reads LNHDA; CDR2 reads SQIVND (reference sequence). The CDR3 is made up of 22 amino acids. Unmatched junction bases numbered 20, after V lost 3 bases and J lost 2 bases.

The CDR3 loop is CASSPGTGDQPQHF. In nucleotides, the CDR3 is TGTGCCAGCAGCCCCGGGACAGGGGATCAGCCCCAGCATTTT. This chain connects TRBV7-2 to TRBJ1-5, with TRBD1 matching 10 bases. This CDR3 is built from 14 residues. Trimming took 5 bases from V and 5 from J; bases not matched to a gene: 3. Germline CDR1 is SGHTA and CDR2 is FQGNSA. Using reference TRBV7-2 and TRBJ1-5 for the parts outside the CDR3, the full variable domain is GAGVSQSPSNKVTEKGKDVELRCDPISGHTALYWYRQSLGQGLEFLIYFQGNSAPDKSGLPSDRFSAERTGGSVSTLTIQRTQQEDSAVYLCASSPGTGDQPQHFGDGTRLSIL.

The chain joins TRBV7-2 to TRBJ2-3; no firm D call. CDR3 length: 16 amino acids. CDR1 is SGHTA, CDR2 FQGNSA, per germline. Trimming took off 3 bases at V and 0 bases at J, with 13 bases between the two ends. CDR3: CASSFNPGRSTDTQYF. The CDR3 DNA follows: TGTGCCAGCAGCTTCAATCCGGGCCGTAGCACAGATACGCAGTATTTT.

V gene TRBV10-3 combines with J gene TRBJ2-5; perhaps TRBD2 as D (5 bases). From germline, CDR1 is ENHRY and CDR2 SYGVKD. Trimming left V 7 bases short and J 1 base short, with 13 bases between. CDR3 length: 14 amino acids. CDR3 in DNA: TGTGCCATCAACACCGACTATACCCAAGAGACCCAGTACTTC. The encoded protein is CAINTDYTQETQYF.

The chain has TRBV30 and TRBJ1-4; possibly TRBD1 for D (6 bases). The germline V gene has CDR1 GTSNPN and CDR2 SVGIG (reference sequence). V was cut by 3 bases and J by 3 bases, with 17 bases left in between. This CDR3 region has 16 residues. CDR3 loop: CAWRRGWGRSNEKLFF. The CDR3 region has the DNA TGTGCCTGGAGGCGTGGGTGGGGGCGGTCTAATGAAAAACTGTTTTTT.

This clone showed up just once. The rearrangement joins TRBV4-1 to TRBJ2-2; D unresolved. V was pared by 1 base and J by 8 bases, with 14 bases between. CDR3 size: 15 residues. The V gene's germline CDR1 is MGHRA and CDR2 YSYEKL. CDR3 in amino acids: CASSQVGSVSGELFF. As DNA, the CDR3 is TGCGCCAGCAGCCAAGTTGGGTCGGTTTCGGGGGAGCTGTTTTTT.

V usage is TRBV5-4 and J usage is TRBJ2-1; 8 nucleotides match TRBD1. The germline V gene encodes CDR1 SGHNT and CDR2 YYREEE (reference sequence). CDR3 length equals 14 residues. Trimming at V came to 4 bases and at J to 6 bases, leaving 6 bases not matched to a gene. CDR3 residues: CASSTTGAGNEQFF. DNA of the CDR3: TGTGCCAGCAGCACGACAGGGGCTGGCAATGAGCAGTTCTTC.

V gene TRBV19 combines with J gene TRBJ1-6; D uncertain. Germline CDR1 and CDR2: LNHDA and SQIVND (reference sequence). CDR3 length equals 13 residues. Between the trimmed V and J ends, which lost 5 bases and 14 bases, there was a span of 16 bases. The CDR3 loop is CASSGYLFLALHF. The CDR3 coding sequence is TGTGCCAGTAGTGGCTACCTGTTTTTAGCCCTCCACTTT.